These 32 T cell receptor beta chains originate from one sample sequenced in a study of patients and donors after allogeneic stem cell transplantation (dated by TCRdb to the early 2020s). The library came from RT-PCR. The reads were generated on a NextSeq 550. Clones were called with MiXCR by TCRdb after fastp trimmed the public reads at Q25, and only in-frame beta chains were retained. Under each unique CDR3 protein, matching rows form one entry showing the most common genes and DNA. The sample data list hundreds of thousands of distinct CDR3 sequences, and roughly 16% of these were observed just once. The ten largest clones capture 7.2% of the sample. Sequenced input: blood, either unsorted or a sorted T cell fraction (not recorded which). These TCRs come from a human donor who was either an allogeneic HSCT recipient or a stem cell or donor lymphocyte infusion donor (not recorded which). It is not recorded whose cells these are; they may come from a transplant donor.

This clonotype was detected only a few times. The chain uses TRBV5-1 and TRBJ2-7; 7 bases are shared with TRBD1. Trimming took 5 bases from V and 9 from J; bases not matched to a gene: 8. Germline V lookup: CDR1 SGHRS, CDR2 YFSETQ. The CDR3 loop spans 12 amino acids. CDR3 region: CASRGQSLGQYF. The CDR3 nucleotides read TGCGCCAGCAGGGGACAGTCCTTGGGGCAGTACTTC.

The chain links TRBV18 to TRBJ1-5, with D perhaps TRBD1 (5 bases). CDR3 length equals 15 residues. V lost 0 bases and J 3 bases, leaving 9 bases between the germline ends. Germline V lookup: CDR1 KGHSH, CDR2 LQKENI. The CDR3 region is CASSPPGGFNQPQHF. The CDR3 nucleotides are TGTGCCAGCTCACCACCTGGGGGTTTCAATCAGCCCCAGCATTTT.

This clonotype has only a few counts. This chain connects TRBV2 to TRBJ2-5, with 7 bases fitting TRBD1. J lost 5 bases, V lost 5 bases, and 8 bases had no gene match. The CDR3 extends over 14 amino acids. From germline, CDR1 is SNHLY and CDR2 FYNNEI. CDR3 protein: CASSQQGPSETQYF. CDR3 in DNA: TGTGCCAGCAGTCAACAGGGGCCTAGTGAGACCCAGTACTTC.

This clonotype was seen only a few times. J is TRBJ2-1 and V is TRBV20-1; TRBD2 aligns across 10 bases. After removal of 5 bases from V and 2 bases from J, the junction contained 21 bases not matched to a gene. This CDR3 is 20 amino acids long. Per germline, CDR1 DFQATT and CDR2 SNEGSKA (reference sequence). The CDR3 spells CSAPSPLSGRADRAYNEQFF. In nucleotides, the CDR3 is TGCAGTGCTCCTTCACCCCTCAGCGGGAGGGCCGACAGGGCCTACAATGAGCAGTTCTTC.

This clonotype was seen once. CDR3 amino acids: CATLLQGRSTEAFF. CDR3 sequence (DNA): TGTGCCACCCTCCTGCAGGGCAGAAGCACTGAAGCTTTCTTT. The chain recombines TRBV2 with TRBJ1-1, with D maybe TRBD1 (5 bases). Trimming stripped 10 bases from V and 4 bases from J, with 19 bases between. The CDR3 totals 14 residues. CDR1 and CDR2 (germline): SNHLY, FYNNEI.

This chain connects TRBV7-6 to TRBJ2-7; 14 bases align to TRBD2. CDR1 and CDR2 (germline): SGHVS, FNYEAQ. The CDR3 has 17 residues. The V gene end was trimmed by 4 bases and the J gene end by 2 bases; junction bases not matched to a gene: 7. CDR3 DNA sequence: TGTGCCAGCAGCTCGGGACTAGCGGGGGCCTCAACCTACGAGCAGTACTTC. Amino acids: CASSSGLAGASTYEQYF. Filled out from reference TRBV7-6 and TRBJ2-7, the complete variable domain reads GAGVSQSPRYKVTKRGQDVALRCDPISGHVSLYWYRQALGQGPEFLTYFNYEAQQDKSGLPNDRFSAERPEGSISTLTIQRTEQRDSAMYRCASSSGLAGASTYEQYFGPGTRLTVT.

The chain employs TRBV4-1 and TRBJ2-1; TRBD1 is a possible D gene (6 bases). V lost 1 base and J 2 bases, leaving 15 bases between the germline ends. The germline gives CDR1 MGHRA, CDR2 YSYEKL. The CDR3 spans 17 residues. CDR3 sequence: CASSQGRQAGPYNEQFF. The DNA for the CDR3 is TGCGCCAGCAGCCAAGGGAGACAGGCTGGCCCCTACAATGAGCAGTTCTTC.

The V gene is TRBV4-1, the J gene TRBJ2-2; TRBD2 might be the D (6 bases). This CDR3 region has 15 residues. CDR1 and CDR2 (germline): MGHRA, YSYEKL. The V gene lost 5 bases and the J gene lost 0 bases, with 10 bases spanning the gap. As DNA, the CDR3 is TGCGCCAGCAGCTCACTAGCTCCGAACACCGGGGAGCTGTTTTTT. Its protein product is CASSSLAPNTGELFF.

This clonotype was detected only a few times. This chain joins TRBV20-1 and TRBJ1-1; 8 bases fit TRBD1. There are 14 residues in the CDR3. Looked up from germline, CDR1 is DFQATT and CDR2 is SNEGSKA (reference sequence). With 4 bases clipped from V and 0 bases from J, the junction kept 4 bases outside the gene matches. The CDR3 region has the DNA TGCAGTGCTAACAGGGGGAGCATGAACACTGAAGCTTTCTTT. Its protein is CSANRGSMNTEAFF.

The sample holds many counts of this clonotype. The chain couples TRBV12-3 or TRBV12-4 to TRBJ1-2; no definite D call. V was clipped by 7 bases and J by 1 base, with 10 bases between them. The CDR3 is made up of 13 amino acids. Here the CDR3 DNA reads TGTGCCAGCACCCCAAAGAATAACTATGGCTACACCTTC. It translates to CASTPKNNYGYTF.

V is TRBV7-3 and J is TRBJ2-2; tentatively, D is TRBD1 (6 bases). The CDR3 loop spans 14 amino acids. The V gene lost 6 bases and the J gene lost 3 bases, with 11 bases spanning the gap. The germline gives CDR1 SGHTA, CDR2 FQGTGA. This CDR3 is CASRGAVDTGELFF. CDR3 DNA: TGTGCCAGCAGGGGGGCCGTCGACACCGGGGAGCTGTTTTTT.

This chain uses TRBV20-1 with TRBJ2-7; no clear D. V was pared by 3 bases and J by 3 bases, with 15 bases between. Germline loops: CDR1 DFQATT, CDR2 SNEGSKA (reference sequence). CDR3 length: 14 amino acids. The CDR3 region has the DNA TGCAGTGCTAGTAGATCTGGCACCTTCTACGAGCAGTACTTC. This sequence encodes CSASRSGTFYEQYF.

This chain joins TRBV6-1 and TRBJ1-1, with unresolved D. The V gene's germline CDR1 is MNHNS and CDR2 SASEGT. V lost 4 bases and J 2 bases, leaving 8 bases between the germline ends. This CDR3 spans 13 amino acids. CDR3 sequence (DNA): TGTGCCAGCAGTGGGGTGGTCAACACTGAAGCTTTCTTT. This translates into CASSGVVNTEAFF.

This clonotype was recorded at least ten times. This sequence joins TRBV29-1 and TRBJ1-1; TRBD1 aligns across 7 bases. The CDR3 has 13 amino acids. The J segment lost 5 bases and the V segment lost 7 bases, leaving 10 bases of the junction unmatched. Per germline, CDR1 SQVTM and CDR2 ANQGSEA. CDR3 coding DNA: TGCAGCGCTCGACAGGGTCCCGGGACTGAAGCTTTCTTT. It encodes CSARQGPGTEAFF. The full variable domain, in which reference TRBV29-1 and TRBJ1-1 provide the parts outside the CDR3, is SAVISQKPSRDICQRGTSLTIQCQVDSQVTMMFWYRQQPGQSLTLIATANQGSEATYESGFVIDKFPISRPNLTFSTLTVSNMSPEDSSIYLCSARQGPGTEAFFGQGTRLTVV.

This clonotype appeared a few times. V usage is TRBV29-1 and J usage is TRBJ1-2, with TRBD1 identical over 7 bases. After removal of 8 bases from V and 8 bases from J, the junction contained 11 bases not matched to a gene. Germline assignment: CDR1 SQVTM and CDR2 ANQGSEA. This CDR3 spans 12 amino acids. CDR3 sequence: CSSAGTAEGYTF. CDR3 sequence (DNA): TGCAGCTCAGCGGGGACAGCGGAGGGCTACACCTTC.

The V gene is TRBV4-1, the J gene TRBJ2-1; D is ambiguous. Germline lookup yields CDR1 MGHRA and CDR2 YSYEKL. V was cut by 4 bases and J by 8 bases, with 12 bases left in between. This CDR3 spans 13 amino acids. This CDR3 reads CASSPSVLYEQFF. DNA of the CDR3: TGCGCCAGCAGCCCATCTGTCTTGTATGAGCAGTTCTTC.

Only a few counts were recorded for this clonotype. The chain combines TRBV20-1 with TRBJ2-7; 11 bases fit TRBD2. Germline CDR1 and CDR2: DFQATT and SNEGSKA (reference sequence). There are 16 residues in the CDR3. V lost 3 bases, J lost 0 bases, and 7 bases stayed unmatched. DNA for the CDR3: TGCAGTGCTAGTTCCGACGGACTAGCGGGCTCCTACGAGCAGTACTTC. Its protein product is CSASSDGLAGSYEQYF.

Here the CDR3 DNA reads TGTGCCAGCACTCGGACAGTAGAAGCTTTCTTT. Translated: CASTRTVEAFF. The chain is built from TRBV7-9 and TRBJ1-1; tentative D call: TRBD1 (6 bases). This CDR3 region has 11 residues. V was cut by 7 bases and J by 8 bases, with 11 bases left in between. Germline V gives CDR1 SEHNR, CDR2 FQNEAQ (reference sequence). Supplemented by reference TRBV7-9 and TRBJ1-1, the full variable domain reads DTGVSQNPRHKITKRGQNVTFRCDPISEHNRLYWYRQTLGQGPEFLTYFQNEAQLEKSRLLSDRFSAERPKGSFSTLEIQRTEQGDSAMYLCASTRTVEAFFGQGTRLTVV.

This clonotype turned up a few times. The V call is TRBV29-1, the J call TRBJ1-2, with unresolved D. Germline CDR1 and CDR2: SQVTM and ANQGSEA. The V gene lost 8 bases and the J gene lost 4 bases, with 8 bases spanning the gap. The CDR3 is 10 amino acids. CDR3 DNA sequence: TGCAGCCTGAGCCCCTATGGCTACACCTTC. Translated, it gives CSLSPYGYTF.

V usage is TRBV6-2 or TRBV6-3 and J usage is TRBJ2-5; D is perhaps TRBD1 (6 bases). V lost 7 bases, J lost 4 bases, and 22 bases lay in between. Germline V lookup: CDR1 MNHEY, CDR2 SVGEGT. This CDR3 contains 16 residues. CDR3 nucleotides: TGTGCCAGCACGAGGGGGAGCGGCCTAAGGCGAGAGACCCAGTACTTC. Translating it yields CASTRGSGLRRETQYF.

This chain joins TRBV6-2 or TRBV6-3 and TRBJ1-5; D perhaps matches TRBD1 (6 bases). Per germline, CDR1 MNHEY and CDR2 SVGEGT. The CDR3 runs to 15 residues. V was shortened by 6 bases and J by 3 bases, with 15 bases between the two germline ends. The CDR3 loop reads CASRSYRASNQPQHF. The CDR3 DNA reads TGTGCCAGCAGGTCCTACAGGGCCTCCAATCAGCCCCAGCATTTT.

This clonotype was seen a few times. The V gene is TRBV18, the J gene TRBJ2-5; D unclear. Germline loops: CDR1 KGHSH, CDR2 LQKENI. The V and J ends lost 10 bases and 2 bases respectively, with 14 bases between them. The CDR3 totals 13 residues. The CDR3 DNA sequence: TGTGCCACCAAGGGCGGTTTTCAAGAGACCCAGTACTTC. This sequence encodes CATKGGFQETQYF.

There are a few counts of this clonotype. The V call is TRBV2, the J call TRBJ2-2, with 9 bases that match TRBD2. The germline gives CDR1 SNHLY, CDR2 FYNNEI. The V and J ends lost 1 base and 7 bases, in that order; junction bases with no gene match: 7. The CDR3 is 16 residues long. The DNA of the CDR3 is TGTGCCAGCAGTGAAGATAGCGGGAGCTGGGTCGGGGAGCTGTTTTTT. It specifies CASSEDSGSWVGELFF.

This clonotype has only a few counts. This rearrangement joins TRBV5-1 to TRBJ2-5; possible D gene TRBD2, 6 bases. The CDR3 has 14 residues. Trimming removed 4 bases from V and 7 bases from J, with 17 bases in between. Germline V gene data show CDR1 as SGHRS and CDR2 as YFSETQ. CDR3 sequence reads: CASSPVSGYGTQYF. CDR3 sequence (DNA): TGCGCCAGCAGCCCAGTTAGCGGTTACGGGACCCAGTACTTC.

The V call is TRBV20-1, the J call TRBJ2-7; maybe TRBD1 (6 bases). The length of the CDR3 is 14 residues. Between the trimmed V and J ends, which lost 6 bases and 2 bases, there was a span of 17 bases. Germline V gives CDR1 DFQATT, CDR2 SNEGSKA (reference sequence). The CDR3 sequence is CSAIDYRAPYEQYF. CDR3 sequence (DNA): TGCAGTGCGATAGATTACAGGGCTCCCTACGAGCAGTACTTC.

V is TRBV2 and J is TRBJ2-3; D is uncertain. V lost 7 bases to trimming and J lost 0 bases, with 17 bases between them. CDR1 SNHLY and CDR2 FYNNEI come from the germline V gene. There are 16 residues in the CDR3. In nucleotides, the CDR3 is TGTGCCAGCAATGACCCCAATGCGTGGAGCACAGATACGCAGTATTTT. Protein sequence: CASNDPNAWSTDTQYF.

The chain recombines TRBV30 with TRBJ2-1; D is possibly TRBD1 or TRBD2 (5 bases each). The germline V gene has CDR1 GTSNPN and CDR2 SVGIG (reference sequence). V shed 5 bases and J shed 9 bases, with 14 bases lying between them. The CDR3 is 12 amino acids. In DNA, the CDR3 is TGTGCCTGGTTTACTAGGGGTGGTGAGCAGTTCTTC. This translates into CAWFTRGGEQFF.

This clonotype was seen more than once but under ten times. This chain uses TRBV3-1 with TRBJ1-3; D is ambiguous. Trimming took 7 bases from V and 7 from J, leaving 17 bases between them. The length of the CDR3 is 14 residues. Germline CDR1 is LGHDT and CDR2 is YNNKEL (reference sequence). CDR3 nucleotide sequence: TGTGCCAGCACCAAGGATATCTGGAGGAACACCATATATTTT. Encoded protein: CASTKDIWRNTIYF.

CDR3 bases: TGTGCCAGCAGCTCCGGTGCTACACTCCACTTT. This sequence encodes CASSSGATLHF. This chain links TRBV7-3 with TRBJ1-6, with D hard to call. The CDR3 covers 11 residues. CDR1 and CDR2 from the germline V gene are SGHTA and FQGTGA. Trimming removed 4 bases from V and 16 bases from J, with 11 bases in between.

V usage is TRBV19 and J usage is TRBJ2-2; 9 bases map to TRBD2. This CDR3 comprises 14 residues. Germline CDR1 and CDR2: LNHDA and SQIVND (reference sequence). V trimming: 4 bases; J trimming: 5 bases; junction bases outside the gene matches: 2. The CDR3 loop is CASSNLAGTGELFF. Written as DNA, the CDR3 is TGTGCCAGTAGTAACCTAGCGGGGACCGGGGAGCTGTTTTTT.

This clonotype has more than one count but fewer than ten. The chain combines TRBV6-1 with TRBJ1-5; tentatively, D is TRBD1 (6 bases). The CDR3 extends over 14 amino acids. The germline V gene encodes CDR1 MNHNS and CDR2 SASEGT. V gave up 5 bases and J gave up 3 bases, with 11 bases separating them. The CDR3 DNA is TGTGCCAGCAGTCGGGGGGACACCAATCAGCCCCAGCATTTT. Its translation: CASSRGDTNQPQHF.

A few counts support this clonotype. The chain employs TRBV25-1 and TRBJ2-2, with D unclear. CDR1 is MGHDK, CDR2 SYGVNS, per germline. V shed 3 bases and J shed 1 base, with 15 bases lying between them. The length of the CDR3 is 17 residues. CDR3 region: CASSEVVGTKNTGELFF. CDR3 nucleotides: TGTGCCAGCAGTGAGGTCGTGGGAACCAAGAACACCGGGGAGCTGTTTTTT. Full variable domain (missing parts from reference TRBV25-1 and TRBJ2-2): EADIYQTPRYLVIGTGKKITLECSQTMGHDKMYWYQQDPGMELHLIHYSYGVNSTEKGDLSSESTVSRIRTEHFPLTLESARPSHTSQYLCASSEVVGTKNTGELFFGEGSRLTVL.